Shown below are 2 T cell receptor beta chains from a single sample sequenced in a study of PD-L1 blockade in urothelial cancer. Clones were sequenced by immunoSEQ multiplex PCR, and TCRdb holds only the in-frame ones, with some missing. This sample has around 45,000 clones, with 88% found just once. This specimen consisted of PBMCs, obtained around atezolizumab (anti-PD-L1) treatment. The receptors were sampled from a woman aged 55-69 years with urothelial cancer.

The chain carries TRBV25-1 and TRBJ2-7; D possibly corresponds to TRBD1 (6 bases). The CDR3 extends over 13 amino acids. CDR1 is MGHDK, CDR2 SYGVNS, per germline. Trimming left V 4 bases short and J 4 bases short, with 11 bases between. The CDR3 reads CASSVGQGYEQYF. The CDR3 DNA is TGTGCCAGCAGTGTGGGGCAGGGGTACGAGCAGTACTTC.

J is TRBJ2-7 and V is TRBV13; a weak D match, TRBD1 (9 bases). This CDR3 region has 13 residues. Looked up from germline, CDR1 is PRHDT and CDR2 is FYEKMQ (reference sequence). V lost 11 bases, J lost 3 bases, and 17 bases lay in between. CDR3 region: CARGGTGFYEQYF. The CDR3 DNA reads TGTGCCCGCGGGGGGACAGGGTTCTACGAGCAGTACTTC.